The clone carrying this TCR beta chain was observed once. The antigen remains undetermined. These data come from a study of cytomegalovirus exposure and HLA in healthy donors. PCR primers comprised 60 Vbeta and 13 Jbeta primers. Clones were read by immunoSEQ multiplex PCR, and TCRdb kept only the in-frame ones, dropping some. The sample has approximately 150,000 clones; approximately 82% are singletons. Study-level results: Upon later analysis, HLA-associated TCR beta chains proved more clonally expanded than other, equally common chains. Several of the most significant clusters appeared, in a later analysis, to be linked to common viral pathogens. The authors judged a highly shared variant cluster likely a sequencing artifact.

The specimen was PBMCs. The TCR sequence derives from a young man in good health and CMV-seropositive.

The CDR3 region is CASSQDRGTSGRDKDNEQFF. The CDR3, as DNA: TGTGCCAGCAGCCAAGACAGGGGGACTAGCGGGAGGGATAAAGACAATGAGCAGTTCTTC. J is TRBJ2-1 and V is TRBV4-2, with 16 bases matching TRBD2. The V gene's germline CDR1 is LGHNA and CDR2 YNFKEQ. The CDR3 is made up of 20 amino acids. Trimming at V came to 0 bases and at J to 5 bases, leaving 10 bases not matched to a gene.